These T cell receptor beta chains were read from a single sample in a study of beta chain features in type 1 diabetes. Method: immunoSEQ multiplex PCR; TCRdb's copy keeps in-frame clones and lacks some. The sample holds under 350,000 clones; 7.5% to 9.5% are singletons and the top ten take approximately 0.93%. Input material: central memory CD4+ T cells from blood. The receptors were sampled from a woman under 30 in good health. Each CDR3 is given with its conserved first and last residue. A D gene is named only where the DNA matches it firmly. The listing skips clone size in some rows; elsewhere it reads once, few, many or a size class.

d_call	v_call	clone_size	j_call	cdr3_aa	cdr3_nt
-	TRBV30	-	TRBJ1-2	CAWSVPTGWGYGYTF	TGTGCCTGGAGTGTACCGACAGGCTGGGGCTATGGCTACACCTTC
-	TRBV28	-	TRBJ1-2	CASSLDLYGYTF	TGTGCCAGCAGTTTGGACCTCTATGGCTACACCTTC
-	TRBV5-4	-	TRBJ1-6	CASSSFSEGGNSPLHF	TGTGCCAGCAGCTCCTTTAGCGAAGGGGGGAATTCACCCCTCCACTTT
-	TRBV9	many	TRBJ2-1	CASSVRDGYNEQFF	TGTGCCAGCAGCGTCCGTGACGGATACAATGAGCAGTTCTTC
TRBD1	TRBV29-1	few	TRBJ1-2	CSVSSGQAYGYTF	TGCAGCGTTTCTTCGGGACAGGCCTATGGCTACACCTTC
-	TRBV28	few	TRBJ2-2	CASSFGLNTGELFF	TGTGCCAGCAGTTTCGGCCTGAACACCGGGGAGCTGTTTTTT
-	TRBV4-1	many	TRBJ2-4	CASSQDEGIQYF	TGCGCCAGCAGCCAAGATGAGGGCATTCAGTACTTC
-	TRBV7-9	-	TRBJ1-5	CASTTEGGQPQHF	TGTGCCAGCACTACCGAAGGGGGTCAGCCCCAGCATTTT
-	TRBV11-3	few	TRBJ2-1	CASRRAGNHHNEQFF	TGTGCCAGCAGACGAGCAGGGAATCACCACAATGAGCAGTTCTTC
TRBD1	TRBV11-2	-	TRBJ2-3	CASSPRQGRDTQYF	TGTGCCAGCAGCCCTAGACAGGGAAGAGATACGCAGTATTTT
-	TRBV29-1	few	TRBJ1-4	CSAKSATNEKLFF	TGCAGCGCCAAATCCGCAACTAATGAAAAACTGTTTTTT
-	TRBV25-1	few	TRBJ1-1	CATMGQNTEAFF	TGTGCCACTATGGGACAGAACACTGAAGCTTTCTTT
TRBD1	TRBV5-1	few	TRBJ2-7	CASSGGQGEADEQYF	TGCGCCAGCAGCGGCGGACAGGGGGAAGCCGACGAGCAGTACTTC
-	TRBV7-9	many	TRBJ2-3	CASSSDIETQYF	TGTGCCAGCAGCTCGGACATCGAGACGCAGTATTTT
TRBD1	TRBV6-5	many	TRBJ1-2	CASSIDRGGYGYTF	TGTGCCAGCAGCATCGACAGGGGCGGCTATGGCTACACCTTC
TRBD2	TRBV7-8	-	TRBJ2-1	CASSLVPGLAGAGEQFF	TGTGCCAGCAGCTTAGTCCCGGGACTAGCGGGGGCGGGTGAGCAGTTCTTC
-	TRBV7-2	many	TRBJ2-7	CASSSTTGGSSYEQYF	TGTGCCAGCAGCTCTACTACCGGGGGCAGCTCCTACGAGCAGTACTTC
-	TRBV6-5	-	TRBJ1-2	CASSQGYGYTF	TGTGCCAGCAGTCAGGGATATGGCTACACCTTC
-	TRBV18	-	TRBJ2-3	CASSRLYSEPYF	TGTGCCAGCTCACGTCTCTATAGCGAACCGTATTTT
TRBD1	TRBV4-2	-	TRBJ1-4	CASSSSITGAGVEKLFF	TGTGCCAGCAGTTCATCGATAACAGGGGCGGGAGTTGAAAAACTGTTTTTT
-	TRBV4-3	few	TRBJ1-3	CASSQGGGASGNTIYF	TGCGCCAGCAGCCAAGGTGGGGGGGCATCTGGAAACACCATATATTTT
-	TRBV7-2	-	TRBJ1-5	CASSLFGPGFNQPQHF	TGTGCCAGCAGCTTATTTGGGCCAGGGTTCAATCAGCCCCAGCATTTT
-	TRBV4-1	-	TRBJ2-1	CASSQDLTGARYNEQFF	TGCGCCAGCAGCCAAGATTTGACAGGCGCCAGGTACAATGAGCAGTTCTTC
-	TRBV6-5	-	TRBJ1-2	CATRPTEGRYGYTF	TGTGCCACGCGCCCTACAGAAGGACGCTATGGCTACACCTTC
TRBD1	TRBV5-4	many	TRBJ1-2	CASSYRSGQGLDGYTF	TGTGCCAGCAGCTACCGCTCCGGACAGGGCTTAGATGGCTACACCTTC
-	TRBV2	few	TRBJ1-5	CASRRRGSQPQHF	TGTGCCAGCAGGCGCAGGGGTTCTCAGCCCCAGCATTTT
-	TRBV4-3	many	TRBJ2-1	CASSQEPGSGEQFF	TGCGCCAGCAGCCAAGAACCGGGGTCGGGTGAGCAGTTCTTC
-	TRBV7-2	-	TRBJ2-7	CASSSVFSGYEQYF	TGTGCCAGCAGCAGCGTATTTAGCGGATACGAGCAGTACTTC
TRBD2	TRBV4-2	many	TRBJ2-5	CASSQGITSGRETQYF	TGTGCCAGCAGCCAAGGTATCACTAGCGGGAGAGAGACCCAGTACTTC
-	TRBV2	many	TRBJ1-2	CASSGDGNYGYTF	TGTGCCAGCAGTGGGGACGGTAACTATGGCTACACCTTC
TRBD1	TRBV7-2	-	TRBJ1-3	CASSSNQGGLGNTIYF	TGTGCCAGCAGCTCAAATCAGGGGGGGCTAGGAAACACCATATATTTT
TRBD1	TRBV30	few	TRBJ1-4	CAGTGNEKLFF	TGTGCCGGGACAGGGAATGAAAAACTGTTTTTT
-	TRBV5-1	-	TRBJ1-5	CASSLGGENQPQHF	TGCGCCAGCAGCTTGGGCGGGGAGAATCAGCCCCAGCATTTT
-	TRBV30	-	TRBJ1-5	CAWNQGPNQPQHF	TGTGCCTGGAACCAGGGACCCAATCAGCCCCAGCATTTT
-	TRBV5-1	many	TRBJ1-2	CASRMTVNYGYTF	TGCGCCAGCAGAATGACGGTAAACTATGGCTACACCTTC
TRBD1	TRBV27	few	TRBJ1-5	CASSAGQPNQPQHF	TGTGCCAGCAGTGCGGGACAGCCGAATCAGCCCCAGCATTTT
-	TRBV18	few	TRBJ1-4	CASSPSAGRTNEKLFF	TGTGCCAGCTCACCAAGCGCCGGTAGGACTAATGAAAAACTGTTTTTT
-	TRBV28	few	TRBJ1-1	CASSGLKGNAEAFF	TGTGCCAGCAGCGGACTTAAGGGGAACGCTGAAGCTTTCTTT
-	TRBV11-3	-	TRBJ2-5	CASSLDGGQETQYF	TGTGCCAGCAGCTTAGACGGGGGCCAAGAGACCCAGTACTTC
TRBD1	TRBV5-1	few	TRBJ2-5	CASSLQGTWETQYF	TGCGCCAGCAGCTTACAGGGGACATGGGAGACCCAGTACTTC
-	TRBV6-1	-	TRBJ2-1	CASKGSHGPYNEQFF	TGTGCCAGCAAGGGCAGCCATGGTCCCTACAATGAGCAGTTCTTC
-	TRBV7-3	few	TRBJ2-3	CASSLRRADTQYF	TGTGCCAGCAGCTTAAGGAGAGCAGATACGCAGTATTTT
TRBD2	TRBV7-2	few	TRBJ2-1	CASSLGLARGNEQFF	TGTGCCAGCAGCTTGGGACTAGCTCGGGGAAATGAGCAGTTCTTC
TRBD1	TRBV7-9	-	TRBJ2-3	CASSSSGTVGPDTQYF	TGTGCCAGCAGCTCTTCCGGGACAGTTGGGCCAGATACGCAGTATTTT
TRBD1	TRBV5-6	-	TRBJ1-5	CASSRTGGNQPQHF	TGTGCCAGCAGCCGGACAGGGGGCAATCAGCCCCAGCATTTT
-	TRBV4-3	-	TRBJ1-4	CASSHNPRGTTNEKLFF	TGCGCCAGCAGCCACAACCCCCGGGGAACAACTAATGAAAAACTGTTTTTT
TRBD1	TRBV4-1	few	TRBJ1-4	CASSQAQGQENEKLFF	TGCGCCAGCAGCCAAGCGCAGGGACAGGAGAATGAAAAACTGTTTTTT
-	TRBV7-6	-	TRBJ1-1	CASSADRNTEAFF	TGTGCCAGCAGCGCAGACAGGAACACTGAAGCTTTCTTT
-	TRBV14	many	TRBJ2-2	CASSQVSGELFF	TGTGCCAGCAGCCAAGTCTCCGGGGAGCTGTTTTTT
TRBD1	TRBV14	-	TRBJ2-7	CASSQVRGPYSYEQYF	TGTGCCAGCAGCCAAGTCAGGGGGCCTTACTCCTACGAGCAGTACTTC
-	TRBV5-4	-	TRBJ1-5	CASSQGLGDQPQHF	TGTGCCAGCAGCCAAGGTTTGGGGGATCAGCCCCAGCATTTT
-	TRBV28	-	TRBJ1-3	CASSVTGRSGNTIYF	TGTGCCAGCAGCGTGACAGGACGCTCTGGAAACACCATATATTTT
TRBD2	TRBV5-1	few	TRBJ2-1	CASSRRLAGGPGFF	TGCGCCAGCAGCCGGAGGCTAGCGGGAGGGCCGGGTTTCTTC
-	TRBV5-6	-	TRBJ2-7	CASSHAGTHEQYF	TGTGCCAGCAGCCACGCCGGGACCCACGAGCAGTACTTC
-	TRBV30	few	TRBJ1-5	CAWSTLGRNNQPQHF	TGTGCCTGGAGTACCCTGGGACGGAATAATCAGCCCCAGCATTTT